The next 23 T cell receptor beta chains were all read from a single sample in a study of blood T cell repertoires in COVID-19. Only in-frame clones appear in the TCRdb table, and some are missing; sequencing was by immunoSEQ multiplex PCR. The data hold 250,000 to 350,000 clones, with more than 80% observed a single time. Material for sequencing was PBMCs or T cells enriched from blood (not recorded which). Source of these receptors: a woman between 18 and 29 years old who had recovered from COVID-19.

The CDR3 reads CASSNVGLLATPLHF. The DNA for the CDR3 is TGTGCCAGTAGTAACGTTGGGCTGCTCGCGACACCCCTCCACTTT. The chain has TRBV19 and TRBJ1-6; no clear D. CDR1 is LNHDA and CDR2 is SQIVND in the germline V gene (reference sequence). The ends were cut back, 4 bases at V and 11 bases at J, with 18 bases in the middle. The CDR3 contains 15 residues.

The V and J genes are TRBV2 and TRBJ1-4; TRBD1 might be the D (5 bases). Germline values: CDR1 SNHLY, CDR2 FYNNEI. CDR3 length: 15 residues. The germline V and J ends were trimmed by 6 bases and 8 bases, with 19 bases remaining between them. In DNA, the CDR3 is TGTGCCAGCAGCGACCCAGGGCGGGGAAAGGAAAAACTGTTTTTT. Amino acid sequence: CASSDPGRGKEKLFF.

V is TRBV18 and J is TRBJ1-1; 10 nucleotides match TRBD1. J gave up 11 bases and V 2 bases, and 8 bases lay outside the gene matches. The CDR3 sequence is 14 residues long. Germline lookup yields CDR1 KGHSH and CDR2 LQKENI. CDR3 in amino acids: CASSPRGQGYAAFF. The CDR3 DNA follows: TGTGCCAGCTCACCAAGGGGACAGGGGTACGCGGCTTTCTTT.

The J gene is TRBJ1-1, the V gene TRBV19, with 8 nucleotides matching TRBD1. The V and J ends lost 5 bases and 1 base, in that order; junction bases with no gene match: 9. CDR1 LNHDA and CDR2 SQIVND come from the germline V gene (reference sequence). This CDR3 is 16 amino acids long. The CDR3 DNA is TGTGCCAGTAGTTACCGGGGCACAGGGGGGAACACTGAAGCTTTCTTT. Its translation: CASSYRGTGGNTEAFF.

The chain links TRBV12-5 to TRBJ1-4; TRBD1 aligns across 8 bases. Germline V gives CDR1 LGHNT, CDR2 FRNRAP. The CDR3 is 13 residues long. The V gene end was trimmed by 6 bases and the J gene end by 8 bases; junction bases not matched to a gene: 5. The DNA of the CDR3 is TGTGCTAGTGGACGACAGGGGAACGAAAAACTGTTTTTT. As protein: CASGRQGNEKLFF.

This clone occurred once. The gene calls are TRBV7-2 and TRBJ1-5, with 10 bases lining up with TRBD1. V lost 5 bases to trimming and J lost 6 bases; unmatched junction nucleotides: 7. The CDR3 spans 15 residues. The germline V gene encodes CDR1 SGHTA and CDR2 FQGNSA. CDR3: CASSPDRGRIQPQHF. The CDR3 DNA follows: TGTGCCAGCAGCCCAGACAGGGGGCGTATTCAGCCCCAGCATTTT.

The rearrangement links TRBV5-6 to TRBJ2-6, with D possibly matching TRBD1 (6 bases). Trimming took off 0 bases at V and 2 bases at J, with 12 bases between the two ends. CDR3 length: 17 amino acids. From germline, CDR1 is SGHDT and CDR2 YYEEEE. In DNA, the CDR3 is TGTGCCAGCAGCTTGGTTTTATCAGGGGCTGGGGCCAACGTCCTGACTTTC. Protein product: CASSLVLSGAGANVLTF.

CDR3 loop: CASSSGQGSNSPLHF. Here the CDR3 DNA reads TGTGCCAGCAGTTCAGGACAGGGAAGCAATTCACCCCTCCACTTT. The genes are TRBV27 and TRBJ1-6; 8 positions agree with TRBD1. J lost 7 bases, V lost 4 bases, and 6 bases had no gene match. The germline gives CDR1 MNHEY, CDR2 SMNVEV (reference sequence). There are 15 residues in the CDR3.

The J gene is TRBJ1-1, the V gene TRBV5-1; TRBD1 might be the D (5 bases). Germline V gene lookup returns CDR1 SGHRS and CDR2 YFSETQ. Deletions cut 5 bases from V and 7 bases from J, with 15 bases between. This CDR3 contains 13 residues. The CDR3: CASRLDRQGEAFF. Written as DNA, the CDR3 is TGCGCCAGCAGACTTGACCGTCAGGGTGAAGCTTTCTTT.

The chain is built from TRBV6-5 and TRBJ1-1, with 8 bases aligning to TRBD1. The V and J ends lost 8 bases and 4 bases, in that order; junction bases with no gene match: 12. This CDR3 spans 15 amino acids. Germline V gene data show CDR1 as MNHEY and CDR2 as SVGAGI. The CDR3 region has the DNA TGTGCCAGCGGTACCTCAGGGGGCTTGAGCACTGAAGCTTTCTTT. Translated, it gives CASGTSGGLSTEAFF.

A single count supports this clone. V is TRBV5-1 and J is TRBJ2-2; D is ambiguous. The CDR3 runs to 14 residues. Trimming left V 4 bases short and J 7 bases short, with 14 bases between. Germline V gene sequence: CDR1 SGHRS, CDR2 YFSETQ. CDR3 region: CASSPGQVGGELFF. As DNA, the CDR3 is TGCGCCAGCAGCCCCGGCCAGGTTGGCGGGGAGCTGTTTTTT.

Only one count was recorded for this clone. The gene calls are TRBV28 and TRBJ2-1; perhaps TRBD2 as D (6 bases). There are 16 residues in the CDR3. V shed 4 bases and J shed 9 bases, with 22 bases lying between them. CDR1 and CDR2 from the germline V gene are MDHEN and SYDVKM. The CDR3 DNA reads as TGTGCCAGCAGTTCTAACCCTGGGAGGCGTGCTGGTGAGCAGTTCTTC. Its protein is CASSSNPGRRAGEQFF. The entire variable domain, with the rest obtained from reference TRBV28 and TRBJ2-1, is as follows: DVKVTQSSRYLVKRTGEKVFLECVQDMDHENMFWYRQDPGLGLRLIYFSYDVKMKEKGDIPEGYSVSREKKERFSLILESASTNQTSMYLCASSSNPGRRAGEQFFGPGTRLTVL.

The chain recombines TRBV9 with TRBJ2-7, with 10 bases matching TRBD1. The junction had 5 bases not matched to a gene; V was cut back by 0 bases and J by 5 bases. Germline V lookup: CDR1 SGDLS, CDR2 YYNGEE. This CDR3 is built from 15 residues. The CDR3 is CASSVGTGGLHEQYF. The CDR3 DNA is TGTGCCAGCAGCGTAGGGACAGGGGGACTCCACGAGCAGTACTTC.

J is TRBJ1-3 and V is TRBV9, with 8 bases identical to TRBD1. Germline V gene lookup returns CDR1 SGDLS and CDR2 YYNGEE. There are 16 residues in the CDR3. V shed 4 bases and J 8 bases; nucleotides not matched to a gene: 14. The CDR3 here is CASSPGQAQGGDTIYF. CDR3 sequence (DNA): TGTGCCAGCAGCCCGGGACAGGCCCAGGGGGGGGACACCATATATTTT.

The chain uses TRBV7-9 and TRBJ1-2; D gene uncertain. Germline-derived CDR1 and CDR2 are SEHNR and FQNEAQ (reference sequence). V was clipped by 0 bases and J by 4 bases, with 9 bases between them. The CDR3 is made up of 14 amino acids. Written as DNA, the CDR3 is TGTGCCAGCAGCTTAGCGGTCGGTAGCTATGGCTACACCTTC. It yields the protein CASSLAVGSYGYTF.

The CDR3 nucleotides are TGCGCCAGCAGCTCCGGACAGGGTGTAACAGATACGCAGTATTTT. This sequence encodes CASSSGQGVTDTQYF. This chain uses TRBV5-1 with TRBJ2-3; 8 bases agree with TRBD1. CDR1 is SGHRS, CDR2 YFSETQ, per germline. V trimming: 3 bases; J trimming: 3 bases; junction bases outside the gene matches: 6. CDR3 length equals 15 residues.

In DNA, the CDR3 is TGTGCCAGCAGTTCGCGACAGGAATACGAGCAGTACTTC. This codes for CASSSRQEYEQYF. V and J are TRBV12-3 or TRBV12-4 and TRBJ2-7, with D maybe TRBD1 (6 bases). CDR3 size: 13 residues. V was clipped by 4 bases and J by 4 bases, with 11 bases between them.

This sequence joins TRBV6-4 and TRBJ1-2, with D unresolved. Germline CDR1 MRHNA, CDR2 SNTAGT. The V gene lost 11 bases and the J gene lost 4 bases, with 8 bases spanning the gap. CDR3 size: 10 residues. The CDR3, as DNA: TGTGCCCGCGAGGGCTATGGCTACACCTTC. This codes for CAREGYGYTF.

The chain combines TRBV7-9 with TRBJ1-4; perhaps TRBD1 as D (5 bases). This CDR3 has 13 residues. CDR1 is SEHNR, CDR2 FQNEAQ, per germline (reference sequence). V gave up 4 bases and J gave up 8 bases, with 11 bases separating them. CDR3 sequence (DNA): TGTGCCAGCAGCTCGCAGGGTTACGAAAAACTGTTTTTT. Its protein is CASSSQGYEKLFF.

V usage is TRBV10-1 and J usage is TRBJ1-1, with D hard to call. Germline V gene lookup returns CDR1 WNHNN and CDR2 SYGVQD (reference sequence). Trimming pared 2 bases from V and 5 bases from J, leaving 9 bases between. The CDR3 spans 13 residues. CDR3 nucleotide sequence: TGCGCCAGCAGTGAGCTGTACGGGACTGAAGCTTTCTTT. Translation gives CASSELYGTEAFF.

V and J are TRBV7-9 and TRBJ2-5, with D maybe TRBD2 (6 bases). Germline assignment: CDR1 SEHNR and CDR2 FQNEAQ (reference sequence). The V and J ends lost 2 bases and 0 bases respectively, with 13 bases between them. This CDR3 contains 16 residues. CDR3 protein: CASSLQGLRYQETQYF. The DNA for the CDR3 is TGTGCCAGCAGCTTACAGGGACTCCGGTACCAAGAGACCCAGTACTTC.

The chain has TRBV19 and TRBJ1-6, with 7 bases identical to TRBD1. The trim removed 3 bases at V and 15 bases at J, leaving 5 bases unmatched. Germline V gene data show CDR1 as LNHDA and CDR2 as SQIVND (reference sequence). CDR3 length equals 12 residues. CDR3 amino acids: CASSIKGALLHF. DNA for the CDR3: TGTGCCAGTAGTATCAAGGGGGCACTCCTCCACTTT. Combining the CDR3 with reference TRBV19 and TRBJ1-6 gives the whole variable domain DGGITQSPKYLFRKEGQNVTLSCEQNLNHDAMYWYRQDPGQGLRLIYYSQIVNDFQKGDIAEGYSVSREKKESFPLTVTSAQKNPTAFYLCASSIKGALLHFGNGTRLTVT.

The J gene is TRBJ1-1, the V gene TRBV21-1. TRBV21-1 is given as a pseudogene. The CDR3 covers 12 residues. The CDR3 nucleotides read TGTGCCAGCAGCAAAGCTGGGGGGGAAGCTTTCTTT. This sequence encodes CASSKAGGEAFF.